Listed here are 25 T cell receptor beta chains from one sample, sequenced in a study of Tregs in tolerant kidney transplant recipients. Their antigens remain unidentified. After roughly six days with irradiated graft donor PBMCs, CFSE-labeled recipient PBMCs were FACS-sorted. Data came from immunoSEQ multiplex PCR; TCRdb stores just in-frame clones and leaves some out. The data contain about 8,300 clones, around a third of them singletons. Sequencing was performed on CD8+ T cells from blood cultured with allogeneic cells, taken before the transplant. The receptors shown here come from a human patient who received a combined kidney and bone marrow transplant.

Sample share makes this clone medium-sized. The CDR3 reads CASSFIAGNYEQYF. Written as DNA, the CDR3 is TGTGCCAGCAGTTTCATAGCGGGGAACTACGAGCAGTACTTC. This chain links TRBV27 with TRBJ2-7; 8 nucleotides align to TRBD2. CDR1 is MNHEY, CDR2 SMNVEV, per germline (reference sequence). The CDR3 has 14 amino acids. Unmatched junction bases numbered 4, after V lost 3 bases and J lost 3 bases.

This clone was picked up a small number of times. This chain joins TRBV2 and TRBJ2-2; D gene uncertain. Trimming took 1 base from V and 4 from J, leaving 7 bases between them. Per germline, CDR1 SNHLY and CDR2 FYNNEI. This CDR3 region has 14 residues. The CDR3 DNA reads TGTGCCAGCAGTGAAGTTTGGAGCACCGGGGAGCTGTTTTTT. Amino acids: CASSEVWSTGELFF.

This CDR3 reads CASSSLAGNYEQYF. CDR3 in DNA: TGTGCCAGCAGTTCCTTAGCGGGGAACTACGAGCAGTACTTC. V gene TRBV28 combines with J gene TRBJ2-7, with TRBD2 identical over 8 bases. Germline V gene lookup returns CDR1 MDHEN and CDR2 SYDVKM. Losses at the gene ends were 4 bases for V and 3 bases for J; bases not matched to a gene: 5. This CDR3 region has 14 residues.

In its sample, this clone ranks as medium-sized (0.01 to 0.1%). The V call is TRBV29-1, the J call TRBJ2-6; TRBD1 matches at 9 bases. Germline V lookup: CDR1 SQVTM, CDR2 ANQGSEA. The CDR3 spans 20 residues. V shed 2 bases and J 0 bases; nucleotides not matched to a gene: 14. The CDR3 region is CSVETLADRGPSSGANVLTF. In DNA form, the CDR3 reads TGCAGCGTTGAAACTCTCGCGGACAGGGGTCCTAGCTCTGGGGCCAACGTCCTGACTTTC.

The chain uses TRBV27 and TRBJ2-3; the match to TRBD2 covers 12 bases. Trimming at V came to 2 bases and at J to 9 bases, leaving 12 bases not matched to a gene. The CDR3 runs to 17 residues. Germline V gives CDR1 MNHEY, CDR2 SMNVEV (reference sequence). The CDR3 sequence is CASSLLLAGGPIVTQYF. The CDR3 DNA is TGTGCCAGCAGTTTACTTCTAGCGGGAGGGCCAATCGTGACGCAGTATTTT.

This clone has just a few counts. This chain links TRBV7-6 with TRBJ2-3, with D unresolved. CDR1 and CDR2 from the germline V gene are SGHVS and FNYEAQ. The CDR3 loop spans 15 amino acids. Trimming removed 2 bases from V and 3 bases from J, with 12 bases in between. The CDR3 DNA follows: TGTGCCAGCAGCTTATCGCCGGGTTGGACAGATACGCAGTATTTT. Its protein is CASSLSPGWTDTQYF. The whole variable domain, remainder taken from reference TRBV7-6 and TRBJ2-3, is GAGVSQSPRYKVTKRGQDVALRCDPISGHVSLYWYRQALGQGPEFLTYFNYEAQQDKSGLPNDRFSAERPEGSISTLTIQRTEQRDSAMYRCASSLSPGWTDTQYFGPGTRLTVL.

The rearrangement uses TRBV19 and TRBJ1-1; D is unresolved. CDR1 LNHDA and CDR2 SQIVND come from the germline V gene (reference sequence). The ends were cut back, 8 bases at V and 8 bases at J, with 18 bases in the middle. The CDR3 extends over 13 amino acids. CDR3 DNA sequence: TGTGCCAGTGTACAGCCTCTCACTGAAGAAGCTTTCTTT. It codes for CASVQPLTEEAFF.

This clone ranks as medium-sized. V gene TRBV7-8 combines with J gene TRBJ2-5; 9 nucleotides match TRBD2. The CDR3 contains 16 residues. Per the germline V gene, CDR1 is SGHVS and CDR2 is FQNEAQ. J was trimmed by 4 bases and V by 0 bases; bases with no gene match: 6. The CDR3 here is CASSLAAGGHRETQYF. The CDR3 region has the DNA TGTGCCAGCAGCTTAGCGGCGGGGGGGCACCGAGAGACCCAGTACTTC.

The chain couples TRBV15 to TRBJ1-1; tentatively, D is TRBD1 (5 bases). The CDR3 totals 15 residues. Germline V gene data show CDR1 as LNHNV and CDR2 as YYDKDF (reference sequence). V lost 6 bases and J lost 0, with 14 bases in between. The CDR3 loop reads CATRQETFMNTEAFF. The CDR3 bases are TGTGCCACCAGACAGGAGACTTTTATGAACACTGAAGCTTTCTTT.

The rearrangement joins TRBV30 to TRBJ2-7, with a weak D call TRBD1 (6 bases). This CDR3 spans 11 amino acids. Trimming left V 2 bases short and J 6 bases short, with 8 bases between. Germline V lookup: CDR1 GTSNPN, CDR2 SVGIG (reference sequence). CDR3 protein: CAWSPGVEQYF. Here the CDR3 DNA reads TGTGCCTGGAGTCCAGGGGTCGAGCAGTACTTC.

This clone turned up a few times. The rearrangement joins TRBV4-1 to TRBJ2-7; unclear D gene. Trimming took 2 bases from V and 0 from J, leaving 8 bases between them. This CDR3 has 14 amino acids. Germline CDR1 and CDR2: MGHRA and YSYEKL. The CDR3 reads CASSQSHSSYEQYF. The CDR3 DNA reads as TGCGCCAGCAGCCAATCACACAGCTCCTACGAGCAGTACTTC.

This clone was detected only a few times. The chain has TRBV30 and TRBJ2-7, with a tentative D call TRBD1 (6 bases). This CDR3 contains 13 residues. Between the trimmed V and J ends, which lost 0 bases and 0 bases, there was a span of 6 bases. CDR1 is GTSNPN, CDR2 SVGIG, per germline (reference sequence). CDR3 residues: CAWSVGGSYEQYF. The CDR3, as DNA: TGTGCCTGGAGTGTAGGGGGCTCCTACGAGCAGTACTTC.

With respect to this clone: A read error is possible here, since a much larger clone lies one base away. The CDR3, as DNA: TGCGCCAGCAGCCAAGTAACAGCTACCTACGGGCAGTACTTC. Encoded protein: CASSQVTATYGQYF. The chain carries TRBV4-1 and TRBJ2-7; D ambiguous. Germline V CDR1 and CDR2: MGHRA, YSYEKL. The CDR3 has 14 amino acids.

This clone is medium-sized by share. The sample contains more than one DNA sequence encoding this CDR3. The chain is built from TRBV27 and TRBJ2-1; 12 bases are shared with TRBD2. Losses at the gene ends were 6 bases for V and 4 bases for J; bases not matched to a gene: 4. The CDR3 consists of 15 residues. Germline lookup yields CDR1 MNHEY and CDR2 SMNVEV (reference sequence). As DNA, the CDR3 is TGTGCCAGCAGCCCCGGGACTAGCGGGTACAATGAGCAGTTCTTC. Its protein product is CASSPGTSGYNEQFF.

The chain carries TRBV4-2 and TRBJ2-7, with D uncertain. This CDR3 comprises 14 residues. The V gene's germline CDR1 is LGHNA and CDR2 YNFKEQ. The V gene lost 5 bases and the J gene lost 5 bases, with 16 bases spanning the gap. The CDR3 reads CASSLGPGSNEQYF. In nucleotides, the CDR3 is TGTGCCAGCAGCTTGGGTCCGGGTTCCAACGAGCAGTACTTC.

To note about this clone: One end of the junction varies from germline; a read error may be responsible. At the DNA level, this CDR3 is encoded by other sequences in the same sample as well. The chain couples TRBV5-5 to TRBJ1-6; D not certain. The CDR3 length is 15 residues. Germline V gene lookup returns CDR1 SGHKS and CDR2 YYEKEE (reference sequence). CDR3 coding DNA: TGTGCCAGCAGCTTGAGCCAGGCCTATAATTCCCCCCTCCACTTT. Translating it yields CASSLSQAYNSPLHF.

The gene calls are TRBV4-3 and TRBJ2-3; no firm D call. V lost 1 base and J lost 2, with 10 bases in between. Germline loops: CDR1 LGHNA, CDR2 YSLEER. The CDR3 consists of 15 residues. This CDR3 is CASSQVRSFTDTQYF. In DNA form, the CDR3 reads TGCGCCAGCAGCCAAGTCAGGTCCTTCACAGATACGCAGTATTTT.

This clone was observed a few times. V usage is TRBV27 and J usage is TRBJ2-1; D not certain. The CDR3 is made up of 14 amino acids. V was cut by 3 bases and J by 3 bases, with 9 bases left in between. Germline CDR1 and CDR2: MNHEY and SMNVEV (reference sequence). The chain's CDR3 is CASSFIPVYNEQFF. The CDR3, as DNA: TGTGCCAGCAGTTTTATCCCGGTCTACAATGAGCAGTTCTTC.

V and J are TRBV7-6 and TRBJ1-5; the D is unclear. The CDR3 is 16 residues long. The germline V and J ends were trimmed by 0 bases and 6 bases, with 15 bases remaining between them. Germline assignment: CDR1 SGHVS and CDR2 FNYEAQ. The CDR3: CASSLAAYGESQPQHF. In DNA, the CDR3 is TGTGCCAGCAGCTTAGCAGCCTATGGAGAGAGTCAGCCCCAGCATTTT.

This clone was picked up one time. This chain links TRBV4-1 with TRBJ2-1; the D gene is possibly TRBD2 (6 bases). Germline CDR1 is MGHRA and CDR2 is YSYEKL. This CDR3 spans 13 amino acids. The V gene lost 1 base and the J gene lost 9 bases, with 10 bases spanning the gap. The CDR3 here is CASSQALGGEQFF. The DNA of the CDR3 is TGCGCCAGCAGCCAAGCGTTGGGGGGTGAGCAGTTCTTC.

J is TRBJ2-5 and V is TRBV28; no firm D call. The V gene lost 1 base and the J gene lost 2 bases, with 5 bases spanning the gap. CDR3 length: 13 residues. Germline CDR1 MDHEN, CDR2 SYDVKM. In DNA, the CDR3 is TGTGCCAGCAGTTTATTTGTACAAGAGACCCAGTACTTC. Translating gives CASSLFVQETQYF. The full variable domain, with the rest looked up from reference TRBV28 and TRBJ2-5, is DVKVTQSSRYLVKRTGEKVFLECVQDMDHENMFWYRQDPGLGLRLIYFSYDVKMKEKGDIPEGYSVSREKKERFSLILESASTNQTSMYLCASSLFVQETQYFGPGTRLLVL.

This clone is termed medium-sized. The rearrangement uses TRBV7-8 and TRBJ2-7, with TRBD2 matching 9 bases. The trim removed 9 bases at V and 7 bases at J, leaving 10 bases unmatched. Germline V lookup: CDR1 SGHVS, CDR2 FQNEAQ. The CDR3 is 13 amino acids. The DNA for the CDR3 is TGTGCCAGTGGGGCTAGCGGGGAGAGGGAGCAGTACTTC. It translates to CASGASGEREQYF.

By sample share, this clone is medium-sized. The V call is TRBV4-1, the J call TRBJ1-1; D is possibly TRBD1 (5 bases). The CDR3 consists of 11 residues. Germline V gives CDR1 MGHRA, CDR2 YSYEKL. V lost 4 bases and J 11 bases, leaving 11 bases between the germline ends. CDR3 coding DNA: TGCGCCAGCAGCCTTGGGACTGGTGCTTTCTTT. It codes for CASSLGTGAFF.

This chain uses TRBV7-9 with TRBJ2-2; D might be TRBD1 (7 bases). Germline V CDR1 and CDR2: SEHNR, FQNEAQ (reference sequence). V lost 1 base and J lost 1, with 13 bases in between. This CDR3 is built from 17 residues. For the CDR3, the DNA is TGTGCCAGCAGCTTAGTAGGGGGGACAGTGAACACCGGGGAGCTGTTTTTT. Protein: CASSLVGGTVNTGELFF.

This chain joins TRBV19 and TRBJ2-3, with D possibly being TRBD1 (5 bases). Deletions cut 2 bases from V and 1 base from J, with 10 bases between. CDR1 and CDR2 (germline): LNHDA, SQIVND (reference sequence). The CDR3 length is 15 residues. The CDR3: CASSITPTGTDTQYF. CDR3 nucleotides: TGTGCCAGTAGTATAACCCCGACAGGCACAGATACGCAGTATTTT.